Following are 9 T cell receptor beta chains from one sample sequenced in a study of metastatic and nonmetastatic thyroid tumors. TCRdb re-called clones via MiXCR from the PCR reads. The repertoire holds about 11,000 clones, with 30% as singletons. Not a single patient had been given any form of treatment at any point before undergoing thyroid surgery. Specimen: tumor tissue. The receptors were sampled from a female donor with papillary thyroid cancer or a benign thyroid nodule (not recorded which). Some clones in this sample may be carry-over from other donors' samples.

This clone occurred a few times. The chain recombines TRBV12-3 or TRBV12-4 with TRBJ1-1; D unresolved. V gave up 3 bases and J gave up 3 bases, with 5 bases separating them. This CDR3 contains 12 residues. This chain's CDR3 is CASSLSYTEAFF. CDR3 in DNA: TGTGCCAGCAGTTTGAGTTACACTGAAGCTTTCTTT.

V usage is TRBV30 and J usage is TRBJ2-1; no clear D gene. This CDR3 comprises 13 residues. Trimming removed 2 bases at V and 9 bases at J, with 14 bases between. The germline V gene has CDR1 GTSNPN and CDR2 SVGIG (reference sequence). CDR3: CAWSSTPDSEQFF. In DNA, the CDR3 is TGTGCCTGGAGTTCTACCCCAGATAGTGAGCAGTTCTTC.

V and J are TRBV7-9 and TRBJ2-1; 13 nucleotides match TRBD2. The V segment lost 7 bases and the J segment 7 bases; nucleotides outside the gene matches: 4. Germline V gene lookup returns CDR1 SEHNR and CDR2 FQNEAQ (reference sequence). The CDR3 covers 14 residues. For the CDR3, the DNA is TGTGCCAGCACCCGGACTAGCGGGAGAAATGAGCAGTTCTTC. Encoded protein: CASTRTSGRNEQFF. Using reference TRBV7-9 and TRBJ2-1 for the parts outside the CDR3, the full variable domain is DTGVSQNPRHKITKRGQNVTFRCDPISEHNRLYWYRQTLGQGPEFLTYFQNEAQLEKSRLLSDRFSAERPKGSFSTLEIQRTEQGDSAMYLCASTRTSGRNEQFFGPGTRLTVL.

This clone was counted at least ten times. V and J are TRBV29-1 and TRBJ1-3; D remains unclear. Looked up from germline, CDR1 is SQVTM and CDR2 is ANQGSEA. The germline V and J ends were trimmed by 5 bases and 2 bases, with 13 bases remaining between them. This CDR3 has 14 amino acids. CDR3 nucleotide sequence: TGCAGCGTTTTTTCAGGCCCCCCTGGAAACACCATATATTTT. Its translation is CSVFSGPPGNTIYF. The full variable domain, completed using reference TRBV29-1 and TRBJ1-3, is SAVISQKPSRDICQRGTSLTIQCQVDSQVTMMFWYRQQPGQSLTLIATANQGSEATYESGFVIDKFPISRPNLTFSTLTVSNMSPEDSSIYLCSVFSGPPGNTIYFGEGSWLTVV.

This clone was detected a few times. Written as DNA, the CDR3 is TGCAGTGCTACCCTTGGGGGTTGGAATGAGCAGTTCTTC. As protein: CSATLGGWNEQFF. The rearrangement uses TRBV20-1 and TRBJ2-1, with D possibly called TRBD1 or TRBD2 (5 bases each). Per germline, CDR1 DFQATT and CDR2 SNEGSKA (reference sequence). The CDR3 contains 13 residues. The germline V and J ends were trimmed by 4 bases and 7 bases, with 14 bases remaining between them.

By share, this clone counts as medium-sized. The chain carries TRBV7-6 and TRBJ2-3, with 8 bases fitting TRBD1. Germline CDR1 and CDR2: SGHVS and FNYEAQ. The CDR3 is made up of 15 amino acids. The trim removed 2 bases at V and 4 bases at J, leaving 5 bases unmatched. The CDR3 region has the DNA TGTGCCAGCAGCTTAACAGGGGGAATATCAGATACGCAGTATTTT. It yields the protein CASSLTGGISDTQYF.

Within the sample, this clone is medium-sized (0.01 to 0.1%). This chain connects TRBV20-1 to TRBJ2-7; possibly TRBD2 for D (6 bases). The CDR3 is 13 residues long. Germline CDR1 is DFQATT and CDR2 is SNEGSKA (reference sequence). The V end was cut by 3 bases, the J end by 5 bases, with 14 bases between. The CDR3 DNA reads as TGCAGTGCTAGTGAGTTGACGGGAGACGAGCAGTACTTC. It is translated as CSASELTGDEQYF.

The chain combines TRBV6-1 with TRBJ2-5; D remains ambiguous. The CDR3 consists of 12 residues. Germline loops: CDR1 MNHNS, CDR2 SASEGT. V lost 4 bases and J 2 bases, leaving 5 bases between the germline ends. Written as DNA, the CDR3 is TGTGCCAGCAGTGGGCAGCAAGAGACCCAGTACTTC. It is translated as CASSGQQETQYF.

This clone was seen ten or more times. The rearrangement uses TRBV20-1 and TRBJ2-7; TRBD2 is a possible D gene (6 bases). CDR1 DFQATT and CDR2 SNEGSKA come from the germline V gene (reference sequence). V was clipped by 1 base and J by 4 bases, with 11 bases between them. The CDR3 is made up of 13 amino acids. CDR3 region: CSARGGLQYEQYF. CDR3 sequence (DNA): TGCAGTGCTAGAGGCGGACTACAATACGAGCAGTACTTC.